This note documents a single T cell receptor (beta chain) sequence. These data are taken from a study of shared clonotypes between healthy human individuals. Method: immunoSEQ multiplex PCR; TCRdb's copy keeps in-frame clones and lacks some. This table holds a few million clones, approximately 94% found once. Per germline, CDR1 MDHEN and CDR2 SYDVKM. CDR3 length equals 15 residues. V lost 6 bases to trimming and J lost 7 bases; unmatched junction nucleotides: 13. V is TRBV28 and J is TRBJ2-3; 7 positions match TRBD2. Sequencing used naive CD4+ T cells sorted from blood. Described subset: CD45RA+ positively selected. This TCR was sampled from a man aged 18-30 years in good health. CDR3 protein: CASSPPGGLGNTQYF. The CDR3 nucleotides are TGTGCCAGCAGCCCTCCCGGGGGGTTAGGCAATACGCAGTATTTT.